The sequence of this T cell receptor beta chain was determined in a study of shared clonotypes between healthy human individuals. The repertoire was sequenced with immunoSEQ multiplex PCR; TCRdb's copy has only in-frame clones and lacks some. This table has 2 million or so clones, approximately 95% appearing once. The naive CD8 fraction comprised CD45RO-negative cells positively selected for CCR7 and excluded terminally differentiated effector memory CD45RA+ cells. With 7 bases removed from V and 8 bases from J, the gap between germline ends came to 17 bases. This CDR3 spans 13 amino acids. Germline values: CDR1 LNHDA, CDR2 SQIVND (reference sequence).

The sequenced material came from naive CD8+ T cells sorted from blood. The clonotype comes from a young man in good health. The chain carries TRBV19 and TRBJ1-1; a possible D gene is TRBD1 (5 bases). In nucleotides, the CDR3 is TGTGCCAGTACCATGGGGTGGGGCACGGAAGCTTTCTTT. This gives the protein CASTMGWGTEAFF.